The entry that follows covers one TCR beta chain sequence. The clone's antigen remains unknown. Base quality data are lacking; no much larger clone is found one base away. This specimen's treatment or condition label, per the study, means: suppressive antiretroviral therapy. As a nonspecific positive control representing the CD4+ T cell repertoire, cells were stimulated with anti-CD3/anti-CD28 magnetic beads. CD4+ T cells that responded were sorted based on upregulation of both CD40 ligand and CD69. HIV-1-infected adults in whom suppressive ART had been started during chronic infection were enrolled as participants. For at least 4 years, the participants' plasma HIV-1 RNA had been undetectable, below 50 copies/mL. To be included, participants needed a CD4+ T cell count above 400 cells/uL and a positive CMV serology. Before stimulation, PBMCs were isolated using density centrifugation and then depleted of CD8+ T cells. CD8-depleted PBMCs were stimulated for approximately 19 hours with anti-CD28/CD49d costimulation, CD40-blocking antibody and enfuvirtide to prevent new infections. Cells were sorted on a Beckman Coulter MoFlo Legacy or XDP sorter, with propidium iodide excluding dead cells. The QIAamp DNA Mini Kit was used for genomic DNA extraction from samples above one million cells, and the Quick-DNA Microprep Kit was used otherwise.

This entry belongs to a study of persistence of HIV-infected CD4 T cells (dated by TCRdb to the early 2020s). With respect to the entire study: The median time the participants had spent on suppressive ART was 8 years. Peripheral blood samples of up to roughly 200 mL were taken at multiple time points, with the exception of a couple of participants who underwent leukapheresis at a single time point. Anti-CD3/anti-CD28 stimulation activated a higher proportion of cells, with a lower memory fraction, than antigen stimulation. CMV- and HIV-1 Gag-responding CD4+ T cells were isolated from ART-treated individuals so that antigen-driven clonal expansion of HIV-1-infected cells could be examined. In the cross-participant TCR cluster analysis, eight or nine participants were included for CMV and 7 participants were included for Gag. The clonality of all cells in each sorted population was assessed by TCRbeta sequencing, whereas the clonality of infected cells was assessed by proviral sequencing. General conclusions and limits of the study: Because the TCR analyses were done in bulk, restricting them to just the rare CMV-responding cells that actually carried HIV-1 proviruses was not possible. Degenerate expanded CDR3beta sequences were enriched in antigen-responding cells, suggesting convergent selection of CD4+ responses to CMV and Gag. Significantly lower TCRbeta richness was observed in CMV- and Gag-responding cells than in anti-CD3/anti-CD28-responding cells, and higher oligoclonality was observed in CMV-responding cells than in CD3/CD28-stimulated and Gag-responding cells. Within the same sorted populations, TCR oligoclonality correlated with proviral oligoclonality. The study involved few individuals and tested only a limited range of antigens.

The junction carries 14 bases between V and J, which are trimmed by 1 base and 7 bases respectively. Its CDR3 holds 15 amino acids, cysteine through phenylalanine. Only the CDR3 DNA is retained, 45 bases long and in frame from the first base. CDR1 and CDR2 are read off the germline V gene as MNHNS and SASEGT. TCRbeta repertoires were sequenced from genomic DNA with the immunoSEQ hsTCRB assay version 4 in survey mode. For TCRbeta sequencing, genomic DNA was diluted to about 10 ng/uL, with up to 1 ug used per sample. The original pipeline was this. TCRbeta data analysis was done in ImmunoSeq Analyzer 3.0, and diversity was calculated on productive nucleotide rearrangements. Lower-bound TCR diversity was estimated with the improved Chao index, and clonality with the Gini coefficient using the Immunarch R package. Different nucleotide rearrangements encoding the same CDR3beta amino acid sequence were treated as distinct clonotypes. TCRbeta sequences significantly enriched in antigen-responding cells relative to anti-CD3/anti-CD28-activated cells were identified by differential abundance analysis. Using predicted peptide-MHC specificity as the basis, GLIPH2 grouped TCRs into clusters, both for each participant individually and for the merged data sets that combined participants. Not all clones reach the TCRdb copy of this immuneACCESS table, which keeps in-frame sequences only. Checked studies attribute under half of the gap to unresolved V genes and leave the rest unexplained. V and J calls and clone size are those listed in that table; D and trimming were worked out from the DNA. The sample table shows 35,000 to 40,000 clones, and over 80% are seen once. The ten largest clones add up to approximately 1.3% of the sample.

The receptor's source is an adult man with HIV who was CMV-seropositive. The rearranged segments are TRBV6-1 and TRBJ1-5; the D segment could be TRBD1, given 6 matching bases. This material consisted of CD4+ T cells sorted from PBMCs after approximately 19-hour stimulation, taken from a patient who received antiretroviral therapy. What this sample's cell subset or site label stands for: CD40L+CD69+ CD4 T cells responding to anti-CD3/anti-CD28 beads, representing the overall repertoire. In nucleotides, the sequence is TGTGCCAGCAGTGAAGGTAGGGGAAGGGGGCAGCCCCAGCATTTT. It translates to CASSEGRGRGQPQHF.